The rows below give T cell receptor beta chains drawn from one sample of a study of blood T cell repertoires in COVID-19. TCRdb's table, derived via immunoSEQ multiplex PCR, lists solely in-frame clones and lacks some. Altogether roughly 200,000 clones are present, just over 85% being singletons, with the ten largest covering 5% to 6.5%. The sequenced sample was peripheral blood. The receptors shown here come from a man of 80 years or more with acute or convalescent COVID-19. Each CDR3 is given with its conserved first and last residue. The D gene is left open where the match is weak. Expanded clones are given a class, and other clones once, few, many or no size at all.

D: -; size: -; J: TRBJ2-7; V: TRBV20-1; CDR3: CSVAPAVEQYF; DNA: TGCAGTGTAGCCCCAGCGGTCGAGCAGTACTTC
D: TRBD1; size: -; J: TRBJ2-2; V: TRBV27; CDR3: CASRRGLGGELFF; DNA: TGTGCCAGCAGGAGGGGGCTTGGTGGGGAGCTGTTTTTT
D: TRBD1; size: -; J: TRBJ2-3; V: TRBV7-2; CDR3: CASNRGGTDTQYF; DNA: TGTGCCAGTAACAGGGGGGGCACAGATACGCAGTATTTT
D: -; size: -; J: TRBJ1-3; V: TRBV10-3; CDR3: CAISDALQGSGNTIYF; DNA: TGTGCCATCAGCGATGCTTTACAGGGCTCTGGAAACACCATATATTTT
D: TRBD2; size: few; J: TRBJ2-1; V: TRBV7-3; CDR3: CASSLTDGLVREQFF; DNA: TGTGCCAGCAGCTTAACGGACGGACTAGTCCGCGAGCAGTTCTTC
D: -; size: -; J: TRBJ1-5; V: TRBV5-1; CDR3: CASFGVNDRFCCNQPQHF; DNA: TGCGCCAGCTTTGGGGTAAACGACAGGTTCTGTTGCAATCAGCCCCAGCATTTT
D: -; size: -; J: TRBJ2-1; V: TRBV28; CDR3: CASTGQGFLDEQFF; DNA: TGTGCCAGCACTGGGCAGGGCTTTTTGGATGAGCAGTTCTTC
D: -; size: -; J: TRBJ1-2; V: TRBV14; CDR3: CASSQESRAGGYTF; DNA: TGTGCCAGCAGCCAAGAGTCCAGGGCCGGTGGCTACACCTTC
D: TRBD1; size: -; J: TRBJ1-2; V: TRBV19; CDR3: CASSPWTGGNLNYGYTF; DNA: TGTGCCAGTAGTCCTTGGACAGGGGGAAATCTTAACTATGGCTACACCTTC
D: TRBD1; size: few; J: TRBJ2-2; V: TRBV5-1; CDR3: CASSPGIDRGRAGELFF; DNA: TGCGCCAGCAGCCCCGGCATTGACAGGGGGCGCGCCGGGGAGCTGTTTTTT
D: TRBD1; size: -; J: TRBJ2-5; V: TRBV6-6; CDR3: CASSSDRGPWTQYF; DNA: TGTGCCAGCAGCTCAGACAGGGGCCCTTGGACCCAGTACTTC
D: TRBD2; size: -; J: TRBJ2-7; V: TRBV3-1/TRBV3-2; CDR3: CASSHLALAGAIPEQYF; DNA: TGTGCCAGCAGCCACTTGGCCCTAGCGGGAGCAATACCCGAGCAGTACTTC
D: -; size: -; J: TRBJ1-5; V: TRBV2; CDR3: CASSYNQPQHF; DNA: TGTGCCAGCAGTTATAATCAGCCCCAGCATTTT
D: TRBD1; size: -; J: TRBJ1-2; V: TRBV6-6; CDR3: CASSYPGQGTTF; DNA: TGTGCCAGCAGTTACCCGGGACAGGGTACAACCTTC
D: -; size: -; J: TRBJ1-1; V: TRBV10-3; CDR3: CATADSVEAFF; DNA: TGTGCCACCGCGGACAGCGTCGAAGCTTTCTTT
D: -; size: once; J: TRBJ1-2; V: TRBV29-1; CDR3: CSVEDPQSSSYGYTF; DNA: TGCAGCGTTGAAGATCCCCAAAGCTCTAGCTATGGCTACACCTTC
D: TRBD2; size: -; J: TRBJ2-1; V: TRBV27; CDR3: CASRRISGFYNEQFF; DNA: TGTGCCAGCAGAAGGATTAGCGGGTTCTACAATGAGCAGTTCTTC
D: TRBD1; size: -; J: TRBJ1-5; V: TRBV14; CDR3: CASSQEGQDSNQPQHF; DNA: TGTGCCAGCAGCCAAGAGGGACAGGATAGCAATCAGCCCCAGCATTTT